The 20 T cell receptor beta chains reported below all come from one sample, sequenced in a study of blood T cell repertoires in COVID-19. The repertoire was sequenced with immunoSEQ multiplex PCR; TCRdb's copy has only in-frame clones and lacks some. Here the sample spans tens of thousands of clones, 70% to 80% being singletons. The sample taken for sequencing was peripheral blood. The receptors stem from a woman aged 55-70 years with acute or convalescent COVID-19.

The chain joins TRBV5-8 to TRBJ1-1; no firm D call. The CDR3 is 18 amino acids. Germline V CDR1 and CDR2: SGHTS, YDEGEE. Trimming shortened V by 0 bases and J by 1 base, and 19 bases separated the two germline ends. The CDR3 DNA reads TGTGCCAGCAGCTTGGTTGGGATGCTATATAGCGGGAACACTGAAGCTTTCTTT. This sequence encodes CASSLVGMLYSGNTEAFF.

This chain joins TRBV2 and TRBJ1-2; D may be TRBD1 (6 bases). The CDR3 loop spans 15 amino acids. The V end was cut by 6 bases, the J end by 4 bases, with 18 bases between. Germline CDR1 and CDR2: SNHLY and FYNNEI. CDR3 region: CASRPGQSSFYGYTF. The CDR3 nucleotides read TGTGCCAGCAGACCGGGACAAAGCTCTTTCTATGGCTACACCTTC.

The CDR3 region is CASSQGTAGDLYEQYF. For the CDR3, the DNA is TGTGCCAGCAGCCAGGGGACGGCGGGGGACCTCTACGAGCAGTACTTC. V is TRBV4-2 and J is TRBJ2-7; 7 bases are shared with TRBD2. V lost 3 bases and J lost 3; bases outside the gene matches: 11. CDR3 length: 16 residues. The germline CDR1 and CDR2 sequences are LGHNA and YNFKEQ.

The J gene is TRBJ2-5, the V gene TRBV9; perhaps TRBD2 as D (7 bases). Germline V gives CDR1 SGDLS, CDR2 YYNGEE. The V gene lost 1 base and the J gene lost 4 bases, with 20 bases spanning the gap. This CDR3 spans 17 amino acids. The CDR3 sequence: CASSVSGGASFGETQYF. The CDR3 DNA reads TGTGCCAGCAGCGTAAGTGGGGGGGCTTCTTTTGGAGAGACCCAGTACTTC.

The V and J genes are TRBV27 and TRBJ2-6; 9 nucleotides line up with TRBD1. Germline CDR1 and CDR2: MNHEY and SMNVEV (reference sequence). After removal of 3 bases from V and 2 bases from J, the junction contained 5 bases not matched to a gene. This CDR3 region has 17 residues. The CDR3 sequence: CASSLTGGWPGANVLTF. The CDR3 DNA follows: TGTGCCAGCAGTTTGACAGGGGGTTGGCCTGGGGCCAACGTCCTGACTTTC. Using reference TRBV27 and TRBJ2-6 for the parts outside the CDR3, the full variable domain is EAQVTQNPRYLITVTGKKLTVTCSQNMNHEYMSWYRQDPGLGLRQIYYSMNVEVTDKGDVPEGYKVSRKEKRNFPLILESPSPNQTSLYFCASSLTGGWPGANVLTFGAGSRLTVL.

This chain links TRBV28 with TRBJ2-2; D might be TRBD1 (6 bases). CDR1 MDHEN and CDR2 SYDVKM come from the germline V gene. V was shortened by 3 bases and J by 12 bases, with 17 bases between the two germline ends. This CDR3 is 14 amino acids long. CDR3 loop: CASSFLSRGSQLFF. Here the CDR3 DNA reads TGTGCCAGCAGTTTCCTTAGCAGGGGATCCCAGCTGTTTTTT. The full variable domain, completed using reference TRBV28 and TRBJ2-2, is DVKVTQSSRYLVKRTGEKVFLECVQDMDHENMFWYRQDPGLGLRLIYFSYDVKMKEKGDIPEGYSVSREKKERFSLILESASTNQTSMYLCASSFLSRGSQLFFGEGSRLTVL.

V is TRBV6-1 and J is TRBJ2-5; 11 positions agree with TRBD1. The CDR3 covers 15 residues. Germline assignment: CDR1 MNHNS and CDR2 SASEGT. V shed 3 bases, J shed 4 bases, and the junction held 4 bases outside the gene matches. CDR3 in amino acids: CASSDGQGAGETQYF. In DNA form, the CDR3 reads TGTGCCAGCAGTGATGGACAGGGGGCGGGAGAGACCCAGTACTTC.

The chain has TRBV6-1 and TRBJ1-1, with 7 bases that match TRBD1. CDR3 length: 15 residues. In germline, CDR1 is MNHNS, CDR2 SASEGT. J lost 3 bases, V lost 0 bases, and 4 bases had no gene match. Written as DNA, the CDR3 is TGTGCCAGCAGTGAAGCGCTTCAGGGGGACACTGAAGCTTTCTTT. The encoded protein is CASSEALQGDTEAFF.

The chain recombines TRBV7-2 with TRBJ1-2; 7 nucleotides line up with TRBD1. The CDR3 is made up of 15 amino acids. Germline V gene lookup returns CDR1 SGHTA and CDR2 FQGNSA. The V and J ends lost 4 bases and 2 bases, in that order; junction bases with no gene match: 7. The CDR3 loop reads CASSSWDRENYGYTF. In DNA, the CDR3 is TGTGCCAGCAGCTCCTGGGACAGAGAGAACTATGGCTACACCTTC.

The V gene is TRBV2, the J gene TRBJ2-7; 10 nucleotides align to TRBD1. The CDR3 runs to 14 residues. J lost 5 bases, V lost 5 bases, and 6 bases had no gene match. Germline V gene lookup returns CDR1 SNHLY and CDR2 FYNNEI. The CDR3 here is CASSFAGTGDEQYF. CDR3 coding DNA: TGTGCCAGCAGTTTTGCCGGGACAGGGGACGAGCAGTACTTC.

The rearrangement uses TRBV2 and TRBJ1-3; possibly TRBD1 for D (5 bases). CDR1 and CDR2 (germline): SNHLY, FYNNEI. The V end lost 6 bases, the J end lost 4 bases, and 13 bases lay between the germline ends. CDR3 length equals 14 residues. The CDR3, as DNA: TGTGCCAGCAGACACCAGGGTTCAGGAAACACCATATATTTT. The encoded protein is CASRHQGSGNTIYF.

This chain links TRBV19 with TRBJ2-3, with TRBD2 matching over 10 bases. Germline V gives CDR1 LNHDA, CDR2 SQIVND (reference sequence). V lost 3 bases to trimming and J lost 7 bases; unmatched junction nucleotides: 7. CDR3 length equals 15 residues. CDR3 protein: CASSMISGGANTQYF. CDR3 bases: TGTGCCAGTAGTATGATAAGCGGGGGGGCCAATACGCAGTATTTT. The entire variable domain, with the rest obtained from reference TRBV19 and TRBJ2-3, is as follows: DGGITQSPKYLFRKEGQNVTLSCEQNLNHDAMYWYRQDPGQGLRLIYYSQIVNDFQKGDIAEGYSVSREKKESFPLTVTSAQKNPTAFYLCASSMISGGANTQYFGPGTRLTVL.

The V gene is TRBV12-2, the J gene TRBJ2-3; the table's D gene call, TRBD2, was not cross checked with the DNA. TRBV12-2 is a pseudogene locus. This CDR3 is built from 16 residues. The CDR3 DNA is TGTGCAAGTCGTTTCCGAAGCGGGACTAGCGGAGATACGCAGTATTTT. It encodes CASRFRSGTSGDTQYF.

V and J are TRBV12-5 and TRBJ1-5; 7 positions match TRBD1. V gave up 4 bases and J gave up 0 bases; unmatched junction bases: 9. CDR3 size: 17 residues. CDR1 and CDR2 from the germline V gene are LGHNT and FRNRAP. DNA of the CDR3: TGTGCTAGTGGTTCTCCAACAGGGGCGGCTAGCAATCAGCCCCAGCATTTT. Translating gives CASGSPTGAASNQPQHF.

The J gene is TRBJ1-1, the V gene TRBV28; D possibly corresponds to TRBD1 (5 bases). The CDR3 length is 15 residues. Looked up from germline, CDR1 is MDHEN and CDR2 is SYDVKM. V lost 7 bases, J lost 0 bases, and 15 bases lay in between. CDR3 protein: CASTQSGPMNTEAFF. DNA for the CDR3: TGTGCCAGCACCCAATCAGGGCCAATGAACACTGAAGCTTTCTTT.

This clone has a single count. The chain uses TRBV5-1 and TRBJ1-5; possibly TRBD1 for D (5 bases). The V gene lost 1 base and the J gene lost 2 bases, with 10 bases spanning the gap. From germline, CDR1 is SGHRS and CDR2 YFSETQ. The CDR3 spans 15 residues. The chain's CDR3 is CASSLSIGGNQPQHF. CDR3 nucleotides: TGCGCCAGCAGCTTGTCAATAGGGGGCAATCAGCCCCAGCATTTT.

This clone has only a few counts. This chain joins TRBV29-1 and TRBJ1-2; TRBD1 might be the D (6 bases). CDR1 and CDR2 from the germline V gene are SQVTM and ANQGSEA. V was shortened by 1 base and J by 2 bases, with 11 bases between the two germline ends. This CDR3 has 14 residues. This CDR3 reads CSVEALGQNYGYTF. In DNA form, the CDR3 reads TGCAGCGTTGAAGCCCTCGGACAGAACTATGGCTACACCTTC.

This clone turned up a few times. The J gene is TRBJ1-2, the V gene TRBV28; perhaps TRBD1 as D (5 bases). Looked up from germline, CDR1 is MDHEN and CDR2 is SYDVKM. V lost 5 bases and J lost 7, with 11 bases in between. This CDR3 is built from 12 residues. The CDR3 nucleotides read TGTGCCAGCAGTCGACAGCCTAGTGGCTACACCTTC. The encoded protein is CASSRQPSGYTF.

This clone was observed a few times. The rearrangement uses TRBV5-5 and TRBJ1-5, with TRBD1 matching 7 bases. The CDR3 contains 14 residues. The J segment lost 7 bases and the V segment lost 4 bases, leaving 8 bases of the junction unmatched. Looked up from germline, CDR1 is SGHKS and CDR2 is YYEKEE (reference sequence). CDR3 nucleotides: TGTGCCAGCAGCCTGACAGGGCAAGTCCAGCCCCAGCATTTT. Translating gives CASSLTGQVQPQHF.

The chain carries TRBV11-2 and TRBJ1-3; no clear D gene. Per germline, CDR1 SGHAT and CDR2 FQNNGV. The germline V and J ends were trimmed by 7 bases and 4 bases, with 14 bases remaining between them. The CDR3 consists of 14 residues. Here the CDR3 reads CASTLGSGGNTIYF. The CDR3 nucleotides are TGTGCCAGCACTTTGGGTTCGGGAGGAAACACCATATATTTT.